This T cell receptor (beta chain) was profiled in a study of blood T cell repertoires in COVID-19. Study-level information: Collection of acute and convalescent COVID-19 samples took place in the United States, Italy and Spain. PBMCs, B-cell-depleted T cells, or T cells were the source of the cDNA or gDNA that made up the material.

Germline values: CDR1 KGHSH, CDR2 LQKENI. V was cut by 2 bases and J by 7 bases, with 15 bases left in between. CDR3 size: 16 residues. As processed by the authors: Amplifying reference gene primers gave estimates of nucleated cell counts. The table came from immunoSEQ multiplex PCR; TCRdb's copy has only in-frame clones and leaves some out. V, J and clone size were drawn from that table, and D and trimming were deduced from the DNA. The table lists around 320,000 clones, approximately 90% of them singletons. The chain links TRBV18 to TRBJ1-6, with D tentatively TRBD1 (5 bases). This sequence was found in a man between 18 and 29 years old with active or convalescent COVID-19. The sample taken for sequencing was peripheral blood. The CDR3 nucleotides read TGTGCCAGCTCACCATTTCAGGGAATAGAAAATTCACCCCTCCACTTT. As protein: CASSPFQGIENSPLHF.